This T cell receptor beta chain was recorded in a study of vaccination and CD4 T cells after COVID-19 (dated by TCRdb to between 2021 and 2022). For the study in its entirety: Six males and four females were included in the convalescent cohort, with two Hispanic individuals, seven Caucasians, two Asians and one multiracial person represented. Two doses of either the Pfizer-BioNTech BNT162b2 vaccine (n=8) or the Moderna mRNA-1273 vaccine (n=2) were administered to participants. Post-COVID blood samples from convalescent patients were collected a median of around 100 days after diagnosis, with a range of 35 to 161 days. Post-vaccine blood samples were obtained a median of approximately 74 days after the second vaccine dose, with a range of roughly 14 to 241 days. Culture stimuli were overlapping spike peptide pools from SARS-CoV-2 and from the common cold coronaviruses HCoV-NL63, HCoV-OC43 and HCoV-229E. In control cultures, a CEFX viral epitope pool was used as positive control, an HIV-1 Nef peptide pool was used as negative control, or no peptide was added. In around nine COVID-19 convalescent patients and 4 infection-naive healthy vaccine recipients, the spike-specific CD4+ TCR repertoire before mRNA vaccination was compared with the repertoire after mRNA vaccination. Memory CD4+ T cell crossreactivity between SARS-CoV-2 and common cold coronavirus spike proteins was assessed at the TCR clonotype level in an earlier paper using these donors. General conclusions and limits of the study: Of the vaccine-specific clones in convalescent patients, 304 of 307, or nearly all, reacted only to SARS-CoV-2 spike and did not cross-react with common cold coronaviruses. Relatively few convalescent patients were included in the study, and early timepoints after natural infection were not analyzed. Although the median number of SARS-CoV-2-reactive clonotypes went up from 20 to 25 after infection to some 40 after vaccination, the increase was not significant. In convalescent patients, a median approximately 86% of post-vaccine SARS-CoV-2-reactive clones were detected only after vaccination, and vaccine-specific priming was suggested by this finding.

As concerns this clonotype: Its target antigen remains unknown. The input lacks base qualities; no much larger clone sits a single base away.

The library relied on PCR. TCR sequencing of DNA from cultured CD4+ T cells used the Oncomine TCR Beta short-read assay at the Johns Hopkins FTIC core. Genomic DNA was extracted from the cultured CD4+ T cells with the QIAamp micro DNA kit. Oncomine TCR Beta libraries from cultured CD4+ T cells were pooled using unique dual indexes and sequenced on an Illumina iSeq 100. The paper's processing steps were these. Non-productive sequences were filtered out, and CDR3s that did not start with C, did not end with F or W, or were shorter than 7 amino acids were discarded. The MANAFEST web application was used to identify antigen-specific clonotypes by comparing peptide-stimulated wells against reference wells and other culture wells. An FDR below 0.05, an odds ratio above 5, and a productive frequency above 0.1% in at least two of three replicate wells were required for clones to be considered positive. A clonotype was classed as cross-reactive if the clonotype showed significant expansion both in SARS-CoV-2 spike wells and in at least one common cold coronavirus spike condition. Similarity between CDR3 sequences was evaluated in R version 3.6.1 using Levenshtein distances (stringdist) and unrooted phylogenetic trees (ape). In-frame beta chains were kept once TCRdb had trimmed the public reads at Q25 with fastp and called clones with MiXCR. Each entry merges the rows of one CDR3 protein and shows their most common DNA and genes. The V and J calls were determined by TCRdb, not by the authors. The sample has around 4,800 distinct CDR3 sequences on record, 35% to 45% of them singletons. 40% to 55% of the sample is held by the ten biggest clonotypes.

The treatment or condition label corresponds to: roughly 11-day PBMC culture with coronavirus spike peptide pools or control peptides (ViraFEST assay). CD4+ T cells from unexposed donors were collected before the COVID-19 pandemic (2011-2018). The study used the ViraFEST assay, which expanded antigen-specific T cells with peptide pools and then identified expanded clonotypes by TCR sequencing. Each well held 2 million to 2.5 million PBMCs cultured with roughly 10 ug/ml peptide pools in IMDM containing around 5% human AB serum and roughly 9 IU/ml IL-2. Half of the culture medium was replaced with fresh IL-2-containing medium on days 3 and 7. CD4+ T cells were isolated after 10 days of culture through negative selection using the EasySep CD4+ T cell isolation kit. As cell number allowed, CD4+ T cells from unexposed donors were tested for reactivity to SARS-CoV-2 S and N and to four common cold coronavirus spike pools. PBMCs were separated from whole blood using Ficoll-Paque Plus gradient centrifugation and then either used fresh or cryopreserved at -140C. In general, triplicate wells were set up for every culture condition. The leukapheresis product used for the unexposed donors was purchased from a commercial source.

According to the germline V gene, CDR1 reads SGHTA and CDR2 reads FQGNSA. The CDR3 sequence holds 12 residues, the cysteine and phenylalanine included. The DNA shown is the 36-base CDR3, in frame from base 1. The trim is 0 bases for V and 6 bases for J, with a gap of 4 bases between the germline ends. Material for sequencing was CD4+ T cells from blood, cultured in vitro. This sequence was found in a human donor in good health. The chain couples TRBV7-2 to TRBJ2-3, with the D gene too uncertain to name. The DNA sequence is as follows: TGTGCCAGCAGCTTAGCGACTGATACGCAGTATTTT. Its coded protein is CASSLATDTQYF.